What follows is one T cell receptor beta chain and its context. The data stem from a study of blood T cell repertoires in COVID-19. Per the study methods: Scientists estimated how many nucleated cells there were by amplifying reference gene primers. Assay: immunoSEQ multiplex PCR; the TCRdb copy retains only in-frame clones and omits some. That table gives V, J and clone size, and the DNA gave D and trimming. The table has 180,000 or so clones, almost 85% seen once. V lost 1 base to trimming and J lost 5 bases, with 12 bases between them. The CDR3 extends over 14 amino acids. Germline lookup yields CDR1 SGHRS and CDR2 YFSETQ.

The gene calls are TRBV5-1 and TRBJ2-5, with a weak D call TRBD2 (5 bases). The sequencing input was PBMCs or T cells enriched from blood (not recorded which). The source is a man aged 45-65 years who had recovered from COVID-19. CDR3 sequence reads: CASSLSPGGETQYF. The CDR3 DNA follows: TGCGCCAGCAGCTTGAGTCCAGGCGGGGAGACCCAGTACTTC. Using reference TRBV5-1 and TRBJ2-5 for the parts outside the CDR3, the full variable domain is KAGVTQTPRYLIKTRGQQVTLSCSPISGHRSVSWYQQTPGQGLQFLFEYFSETQRNKGNFPGRFSGRQFSNSRSEMNVSTLELGDSALYLCASSLSPGGETQYFGPGTRLLVL.